One sample yielded the 25 T cell receptor beta chains listed below, sequenced in a study of blood T cells in healthy people across ages. Primed by a sample-barcoded 5' primer and a J-beta primer mix, a second PCR proceeded for about 7 to 11 cycles. Each CDR3 protein gets one entry after TCRdb re-called the 5' RACE reads with MiXCR. Of a few hundred thousand distinct CDR3 sequences detected, about 52% appear once; the ten largest clones hold under 60%. The sample consisted of blood. Receptors were obtained from a man aged 55 to 70 in good health.

This clonotype came up a few times. This chain uses TRBV20-1 with TRBJ1-2; 8 bases map to TRBD1. This CDR3 region has 14 residues. V was pared by 1 base and J by 9 bases, with 10 bases of the junction left unmatched. Germline V lookup: CDR1 DFQATT, CDR2 SNEGSKA (reference sequence). The CDR3 protein is CSARGETGAHSYTF. The CDR3 DNA is TGCAGTGCTAGAGGCGAGACAGGGGCTCATAGCTACACCTTC.

On this clonotype itself: At one end, the junction sequence differs from germline, possibly due to a read error. The chain employs TRBV4-3 and TRBJ2-1; 9 bases agree with TRBD2. CDR3 size: 17 residues. Germline lookup yields CDR1 LGHNA and CDR2 YSLEER. The chain's CDR3 is CASSHPSQREVGDERFF. As DNA, the CDR3 is TGCGCCAGCAGCCACCCTTCCCAGCGGGAGGTGGGGGATGAGCGGTTCTTC.

This chain joins TRBV20-1 and TRBJ1-2, with D tentatively TRBD1 (6 bases). Germline V lookup: CDR1 DFQATT, CDR2 SNEGSKA (reference sequence). This CDR3 spans 15 amino acids. V gave up 3 bases and J gave up 4 bases, with 18 bases separating them. The CDR3 nucleotides are TGCAGTGCTAGTATTGCACAGGGTTCCGGCTATGGCTACACCTTC. Translated: CSASIAQGSGYGYTF.

This clonotype came up a few times. The chain links TRBV9 to TRBJ2-6; 7 bases are a match to TRBD1. The junction had 6 bases not matched to a gene; V was cut back by 2 bases and J by 4 bases. Germline V lookup: CDR1 SGDLS, CDR2 YYNGEE. The CDR3 totals 16 residues. The CDR3: CASSVPTGVGANVLTF. For the CDR3, the DNA is TGTGCCAGCAGCGTCCCTACAGGGGTCGGGGCCAACGTCCTGACTTTC. The variable domain in full, with the rest retrieved from reference TRBV9 and TRBJ2-6, is DSGVTQTPKHLITATGQRVTLRCSPRSGDLSVYWYQQSLDQGLQFLIQYYNGEERAKGNILERFSAQQFPDLHSELNLSSLELGDSALYFCASSVPTGVGANVLTFGAGSRLTVL.

The chain is built from TRBV27 and TRBJ2-3; D perhaps matches TRBD2 (5 bases). Trimming stripped 3 bases from V and 1 base from J, with 11 bases between. This CDR3 contains 15 residues. Germline CDR1 is MNHEY and CDR2 is SMNVEV (reference sequence). CDR3: CASSFGGARTDTQYF. The CDR3 region has the DNA TGTGCCAGCAGTTTCGGAGGCGCCCGCACAGATACGCAGTATTTT.

Points on this clonotype: The germline gene is not matched at one end of the junction; a read error may be the cause. The chain combines TRBV12-3 or TRBV12-4 with TRBJ2-3; a weak D match, TRBD2 (6 bases). The CDR3 runs 13 residues. The CDR3 coding sequence is TGTGCCAGCCGGGGACTGAGAACAGATGCGCAGTATTTT. It specifies CASRGLRTDAQYF.

V is TRBV28 and J is TRBJ2-7; 7 nucleotides agree with TRBD1. The CDR3 runs to 15 residues. J gave up 2 bases and V 8 bases, and 12 bases lay outside the gene matches. Germline lookup yields CDR1 MDHEN and CDR2 SYDVKM. The DNA for the CDR3 is TGTGCCAGCGGACCGCCACAGGGGTCCACCTACGAGCAGTACTTC. It encodes CASGPPQGSTYEQYF.

V and J are TRBV5-1 and TRBJ1-5; TRBD1 might be the D (6 bases). The CDR3 is made up of 14 amino acids. From germline, CDR1 is SGHRS and CDR2 YFSETQ. V lost 5 bases and J lost 3, with 12 bases in between. The CDR3 nucleotides read TGCGCCAGCAGTGTGGGACAATCCAATCAGCCCCAGCATTTT. It encodes CASSVGQSNQPQHF.

The J gene is TRBJ1-2, the V gene TRBV6-2 or TRBV6-3; D perhaps matches TRBD1 (5 bases). Germline CDR1 reads MNHEY; CDR2 reads SVGEGT. CDR3 size: 16 residues. Trimming cost V 5 bases and J 7 bases, with 23 bases left between them. The CDR3 nucleotides read TGTGCCAGCAGTAAAACACTTGGAGGGACCCTTGCTGGCTACACCTTC. It codes for CASSKTLGGTLAGYTF.

J is TRBJ1-6 and V is TRBV4-3; 8 bases map to TRBD1. Germline trimming cut 0 bases from V and 4 bases from J; bases unmatched to any gene: 5. Germline V gene data show CDR1 as LGHNA and CDR2 as YSLEER. The CDR3 has 17 amino acids. Written as DNA, the CDR3 is TGCGCCAGCAGCCAAGATGCAGGGGGCCAATATAATTCACCCCTCCACTTT. This translates into CASSQDAGGQYNSPLHF.

The J gene is TRBJ2-7, the V gene TRBV20-1; 7 bases map to TRBD2. CDR3 size: 14 residues. Germline trimming cut 0 bases from V and 1 base from J; bases unmatched to any gene: 3. The germline V gene encodes CDR1 DFQATT and CDR2 SNEGSKA (reference sequence). The CDR3 bases are TGCAGTGCTAGAGATGGGACTACGTCCTACGAGCAGTACTTC. This translates into CSARDGTTSYEQYF.

The rearrangement uses TRBV5-1 and TRBJ2-5, with D maybe TRBD1 (6 bases). Looked up from germline, CDR1 is SGHRS and CDR2 is YFSETQ. V dropped 0 bases and J dropped 5 bases, with 14 bases sitting between them. This CDR3 has 15 residues. This chain's CDR3 is CASSLVTGKTETQYF. The CDR3 coding sequence is TGCGCCAGCAGCTTGGTTACAGGGAAGACGGAGACCCAGTACTTC.

The rearrangement links TRBV11-1 to TRBJ2-6; D is ambiguous. Trimming removed 1 base at V and 0 bases at J, with 7 bases between. The CDR3 runs 16 residues. The V gene's germline CDR1 is SGHAT and CDR2 FQDESV (reference sequence). The CDR3 DNA sequence: TGTGCCAGCAGCTTAGTCGGGCGCTCTGGGGCCAACGTCCTGACTTTC. It translates to CASSLVGRSGANVLTF.

V gene TRBV20-1 combines with J gene TRBJ2-7; 9 bases are a match to TRBD2. The trim removed 3 bases at V and 7 bases at J, leaving 16 bases unmatched. The V gene's germline CDR1 is DFQATT and CDR2 SNEGSKA (reference sequence). The CDR3 consists of 16 residues. The CDR3 nucleotides read TGCAGTGCTAGGACAGGCGGGAGGGTTATTTTGGGTGAGCAGTACTTC. Translation: CSARTGGRVILGEQYF.

Here the CDR3 reads CSVGLGTLEQYF. In DNA, the CDR3 is TGCAGCGTGGGACTGGGGACCCTCGAGCAGTACTTC. The J gene is TRBJ2-7, the V gene TRBV29-1; a weak D match, TRBD2 (6 bases). CDR1 and CDR2 from the germline V gene are SQVTM and ANQGSEA. There are 12 residues in the CDR3. The V and J ends lost 6 bases and 6 bases respectively, with 15 bases between them.

The chain uses TRBV6-6 and TRBJ2-4, with TRBD2 as a possible D gene (7 bases). Trimming shortened V by 6 bases and J by 7 bases, and 13 bases separated the two germline ends. The germline CDR1 and CDR2 sequences are MNHNY and SVGAGI (reference sequence). This CDR3 is 13 amino acids long. For the CDR3, the DNA is TGTGCCAGCAGCGGGGGGCAGGGGAACATTCAGTACTTC. Translating gives CASSGGQGNIQYF.

The V and J genes are TRBV5-1 and TRBJ2-7, with a tentative D call TRBD2 (5 bases). The assigned J gene may be wrong: the sequence end matches TRBJ2-5 better. Germline loops: CDR1 SGHRS, CDR2 YFSETQ. There are 15 residues in the CDR3. The CDR3 DNA reads as TGCGCCAGCAGCTTGGCGGGGATTTCGGGGGAGACCCAGTACTTC. Its translation is CASSLAGISGETQYF.

The rearrangement links TRBV4-3 to TRBJ1-6; TRBD1 agrees at 8 bases. J gave up 7 bases and V 0 bases, and 5 bases lay outside the gene matches. There are 16 residues in the CDR3. Germline CDR1 and CDR2: LGHNA and YSLEER. The CDR3 sequence: CASSQEPRTGNSPLHF. CDR3 coding DNA: TGCGCCAGCAGCCAAGAACCCAGGACAGGGAATTCACCCCTCCACTTT.

This clonotype was seen a handful of times. The chain uses TRBV7-9 and TRBJ2-1, with D unclear. The V gene lost 5 bases and the J gene lost 6 bases, with 2 bases spanning the gap. The CDR3 consists of 10 residues. In germline, CDR1 is SEHNR, CDR2 FQNEAQ (reference sequence). CDR3 DNA: TGTGCCAGCAGCGCCAATGAGCAGTTCTTC. This codes for CASSANEQFF.

V usage is TRBV20-1 and J usage is TRBJ1-6; D remains ambiguous. Trimming removed 3 bases from V and 8 bases from J, with 14 bases in between. There are 14 residues in the CDR3. Germline V gene data show CDR1 as DFQATT and CDR2 as SNEGSKA (reference sequence). The CDR3 nucleotides are TGCAGTGCTAGGGAAGACGTCGGCGATTCACCCCTCCACTTT. Protein sequence: CSAREDVGDSPLHF.

The chain recombines TRBV29-1 with TRBJ2-1; 7 bases fit TRBD2. Trimming removed 3 bases from V and 0 bases from J; junction bases left unmatched: 14. The CDR3 extends over 18 amino acids. CDR1 and CDR2 from the germline V gene are SQVTM and ANQGSEA. CDR3 in amino acids: CSVEYFRSGTSSYNEQFF. The CDR3 DNA reads TGCAGCGTTGAGTATTTTCGGAGCGGGACGAGCTCCTACAATGAGCAGTTCTTC.

This clonotype has a handful of counts. V and J are TRBV28 and TRBJ2-4; no clear D gene. This CDR3 region has 10 residues. Germline V gene lookup returns CDR1 MDHEN and CDR2 SYDVKM. V was pared by 6 bases and J by 15 bases, with 12 bases between. This CDR3 is CASRAATMYF. The CDR3 DNA sequence: TGTGCCAGCAGGGCGGCTACTATGTACTTC.

The gene calls are TRBV7-2 and TRBJ2-2; 9 nucleotides line up with TRBD1. The CDR3 length is 15 residues. Germline values: CDR1 SGHTA, CDR2 FQGNSA. V gave up 1 base and J gave up 6 bases; unmatched junction bases: 3. CDR3: CASSLGDREAGELFF. The CDR3 DNA sequence: TGTGCCAGCAGCTTAGGGGACAGGGAGGCCGGGGAGCTGTTTTTT.

The J gene is TRBJ2-1, the V gene TRBV20-1; tentative D call: TRBD1 (5 bases). The CDR3 consists of 14 residues. V lost 8 bases and J lost 8, with 22 bases in between. CDR1 DFQATT and CDR2 SNEGSKA come from the germline V gene (reference sequence). The CDR3 is CSTLRIPGIHEQFF. Here the CDR3 DNA reads TGCAGTACCCTCCGTATCCCAGGGATCCATGAGCAGTTCTTC.

There are many counts of this clonotype. The chain recombines TRBV5-1 with TRBJ1-2; perhaps TRBD1 as D (6 bases). Germline V gives CDR1 SGHRS, CDR2 YFSETQ. The CDR3 sequence is 14 residues long. V dropped 0 bases and J dropped 2 bases, with 8 bases sitting between them. The CDR3 is CASSLDRANYGYTF. The CDR3 DNA sequence: TGCGCCAGCAGCTTGGACAGGGCGAACTATGGCTACACCTTC.